Detailed here is one TCR beta chain. Its target is unknown. Deletions cut 4 bases from V and 5 bases from J, with 15 bases between. The CDR3 is made up of 14 amino acids. Germline CDR1 reads WNHNN; CDR2 reads SYGVQD (reference sequence). Every isolated RNA sample was fully reverse transcribed, so sequencing captured expressed TCRB transcripts. Produced via immunoSEQ multiplex PCR; TCRdb's table is partial and in-frame only. This table holds 900,000 or so clones, about a sixth found once. Naive, central memory, regulatory and stem cell-like memory cells within the CD4+ compartment were sorted using CD45RO/CCR7/CD25/CD127/CD95/CD27. These data originate in a study of beta chain features in type 1 diabetes. Regarding the study as a whole: The naive, central memory and Treg TCRB repertoires looked more alike in patients than they did in healthy donors.

Source material: naive CD4+ T cells from blood. The receptor comes from a woman aged 18-30 years in good health. The V and J genes are TRBV10-1 and TRBJ2-7, with D possibly TRBD1 on 6 matching bases. The CDR3 here is CASSARGKENEQYF. CDR3 DNA: TGCGCCAGCAGTGCTAGGGGGAAGGAGAACGAGCAGTACTTC.